The rows below give T cell receptor beta chains drawn from one sample of a study of control samples from healthy donors and cancer patients. Profiling relied on immunoSEQ multiplex PCR, and the TCRdb table lists in-frame clones only, not all of them. The sample has some 120,000 clones; over 85% are singletons. Specimen: blood. These receptor sequences come from a man younger than 45 in good health. Both conserved end residues are part of each CDR3. Fields, in order: J gene, V gene, D gene, clone size, CDR3 length, CDR3 DNA, CDR3 protein. The D gene is left open where the match is weak. Clone size is stated in some rows and not others, as once, few, many or a class when expanded.

TRBJ1-6 TRBV7-2 . . 18 TGTGCCAGCAGCTCGAGATACAGGTCGGCTTCCTATAATTCACCCCTCCACTTT CASSSRYRSASYNSPLHF
TRBJ1-1 TRBV6-6 . . 16 TGTGCCAGCGAGCCCTACCGCCGGGACGGCAACACTGAAGCTTTCTTT CASEPYRRDGNTEAFF
TRBJ2-1 TRBV5-8 TRBD2 once 15 TGTGCCAGCAGCTTGGAGCGGGGGGCTGACAATGAGCAGTTCTTC CASSLERGADNEQFF
TRBJ1-2 TRBV2 . . 12 TGTGCCAGCAGTGAATCTCGTGGTGGCTACACCTTC CASSESRGGYTF
TRBJ1-2 TRBV11-2 . . 13 TGTGCCAGCAGCTTAGGGGGAGCCTATGGCTACACCTTC CASSLGGAYGYTF
TRBJ1-2 TRBV18 TRBD1 . 14 TGTGCCAGCTCACCAGGGACAGGGGGTGATGGCTACACCTTC CASSPGTGGDGYTF
TRBJ1-1 TRBV7-9 . . 15 TGTGCCAGCAGCTTAGAAGGCCGGATGAACACTGAAGCTTTCTTT CASSLEGRMNTEAFF
TRBJ1-6 TRBV6-5 . . 13 TGTGCCACCGGGGGGAGTAGGAATTCACCCCTCCACTTT CATGGSRNSPLHF
TRBJ1-4 TRBV7-2 . . 15 TGTGCCAGCAGCCCTACGGGGGCAACTAATGAAAAACTGTTTTTT CASSPTGATNEKLFF
TRBJ1-2 TRBV6-4 . . 15 TGTGCCAGCGCCAGGGAGGCCTCTCGGTCGTACGGCTACACCTTC CASAREASRSYGYTF
TRBJ2-3 TRBV5-6 . . 19 TGTGCCAGCAGCTTATGGCTAGCGACAACATATAACGGGACAGATACGCAGTATTTT CASSLWLATTYNGTDTQYF
TRBJ1-2 TRBV7-9 . . 12 TGTGCCAGCAGCCTGAAGACAGAAGGCTACACCTTC CASSLKTEGYTF
TRBJ1-5 TRBV2 . . 12 TGTGCCAGCAGTGAGCAGAATCAGCCCCAGCATTTT CASSEQNQPQHF
TRBJ2-1 TRBV19 TRBD2 once 16 TGTGCCAGTAGTTTTACTAGCGGGGGAGGGAGAAATGAGCAGTTCTTC CASSFTSGGGRNEQFF
TRBJ2-1 TRBV7-2 TRBD2 . 16 TGTGCCAGCAGCCCAGACCCGGGACTAGCGTCGGATGAGCAGTTCTTC CASSPDPGLASDEQFF
TRBJ1-2 TRBV6-5 . . 14 TGTGCCAGCAGTTACAACGGGGGAGACTATGGCTACACCTTC CASSYNGGDYGYTF
TRBJ1-4 TRBV5-1 . once 15 TGCGCCAGCAGCCTGCGGGGGGGCGTGTATGAAAAACTGTTTTTT CASSLRGGVYEKLFF
TRBJ2-3 TRBV6-2/TRBV6-3 . few 15 TGTGCCAGCAGCCCCGGGGGGCTTGGAACAGATACGCAGTATTTT CASSPGGLGTDTQYF
TRBJ2-1 TRBV5-1 . . 15 TGCGCCAGCAGCCTAGCGCCGAGCACCTACAATGAGCAGTTCTTC CASSLAPSTYNEQFF
TRBJ1-2 TRBV7-6 . . 15 TGTGCCAGCAGCTTAGATAGTTCGCGGAGAGAAGGCTACACCTTC CASSLDSSRREGYTF
TRBJ1-5 TRBV6-1 TRBD1 . 20 TGTGCCAGCAGTGAAGCGCAGTTTGACAATCGCGACAGGGGGGTTCAGCCCCAGCATTTT CASSEAQFDNRDRGVQPQHF
TRBJ1-1 TRBV7-9 . . 11 TGTGCCAGCAGCTTGGAGGCTGAAGCTTTCTTT CASSLEAEAFF
TRBJ2-5 TRBV27 . . 14 TGTGCCAGCAGCCCCGACGGTATCCAAGAGACCCAGTACTTC CASSPDGIQETQYF
TRBJ2-2 TRBV5-6 . . 14 TGTGCCAGCAGCTTCGACAGACGGACCGGGGAGCTGTTTTTT CASSFDRRTGELFF
TRBJ1-1 TRBV18 . . 14 TGTGCCAGCTCACCCGCCCGGGGGAACACTGAAGCTTTCTTT CASSPARGNTEAFF
TRBJ1-1 TRBV2 . . 14 TGTGCCAGCAGGCTTAGGACGGACAACACTGAAGCTTTCTTT CASRLRTDNTEAFF
TRBJ2-2 TRBV10-3 . . 14 TGTGCCATCAGTGCCGGGGGGAACACCGGGGAGCTGTTTTTT CAISAGGNTGELFF
TRBJ2-3 TRBV7-8 TRBD2 . 18 TGTGCCAGCAGCGCCCCTAGCGGGGGGGTTCTTAGCACAGATACGCAGTATTTT CASSAPSGGVLSTDTQYF
TRBJ1-5 TRBV19 TRBD1 . 13 TGTGCCAGTAGAGACAGGGGCAATCAGCCCCAGCATTTT CASRDRGNQPQHF
TRBJ1-2 TRBV6-5 . few 14 TGTGCCAGCAGTTATACAGGTGATATCGGTGGCTACACCTTC CASSYTGDIGGYTF
TRBJ1-3 TRBV27 . once 15 TGTGCCAGCAGTTTGGAGGGTCAGGGAGGAAACACCATATATTTT CASSLEGQGGNTIYF